This T cell receptor beta chain was recovered during a study of T cells in Graves' hyperthyroidism and ophthalmopathy. Turning to the study itself: Peripheral blood collection took place at initial diagnosis, before any treatment.

Hyperthyroidism was newly diagnosed in patients aged 18 to 65 (duration under 2 months). V lost 3 bases, J lost 0 bases, and 9 bases lay in between. The CDR3 is 13 amino acids. The germline gives CDR1 DFQATT, CDR2 SNEGSKA (reference sequence). Broader study findings: Peripheral blood also featured most of the thyroid clonotypes expanded above 0.001. In the analysis, a 13 V-J model separated ophthalmopathy from stable hyperthyroidism.

This clonotype occurred many times. The antigen remains undetermined. TCR beta CDR3 sequences were amplified from RNA transcripts. The HTBI set primed first-round TCR CDR3 RT-PCR. TCRdb itself ran the multiplex PCR reads through MiXCR, one entry per CDR3 protein. Counted here are hundreds of thousands of distinct CDR3 sequences, 13% to 15% occurring once; the ten biggest clones make up approximately 10%. This chain joins TRBV20-1 and TRBJ2-7, with unresolved D. Sequencing input: blood. This receptor was taken from a woman younger than 30 with Graves' hyperthyroidism. CDR3 sequence: CSASRQSSYEQYF. The CDR3 region has the DNA TGCAGTGCTAGTCGGCAGTCCTCCTACGAGCAGTACTTC.